This T cell receptor (beta chain) was captured by sequencing in a study of blood T cell repertoires in COVID-19. Study summary: Some COVID-19 samples were acute and others convalescent; all came from the United States, Italy and Spain. T cells, B-cell-depleted T cells, or PBMCs provided the cDNA or gDNA that served as material.

Authors' methods: Amplifying reference gene primers gave estimates of nucleated cell counts. The repertoire was sequenced with immunoSEQ multiplex PCR; TCRdb's copy has only in-frame clones and lacks some. From that table come the V and J calls and clone size; the DNA was used to work out D and trimming. Of 200,000 to 250,000 clones in the sample, roughly 82% are singletons; the top ten hold about 5.3%. The length of the CDR3 is 15 residues. Germline CDR1 and CDR2: MGHRA and YSYEKL. V lost 0 bases to trimming and J lost 6 bases, with 12 bases between them. The gene calls are TRBV4-1 and TRBJ1-3; D is perhaps TRBD1 (5 bases). The receptor comes from an elderly woman with active or convalescent COVID-19. The source material was peripheral blood. In nucleotides, the CDR3 is TGCGCCAGCAGCCAAGATCGGGGGATACCAAACACCATATATTTT. Translated: CASSQDRGIPNTIYF.